This note documents a single T cell receptor (beta chain) sequence. What it binds is unknown. Methods used by the authors: Filtering differed, since immunoSEQ gave only junction sequences and no quality scores. The method was immunoSEQ multiplex PCR; TCRdb's version includes in-frame clones alone and lacks a portion of them. Clone size and V and J calls were adopted from that table, with D and trimming inferred from the DNA. This sample has around 580,000 clones, with 95% to 98% found just once. Naive CD8 cells lacked CD45RO, underwent positive selection for CCR7 and left out terminally differentiated effector memory CD45RA+ cells. All of the donors resided in Nashville, Tennessee, and each was a Caucasian adult. The data were obtained in a study of shared clonotypes between healthy human individuals. Study-wide background: The cohort had a couple of women and three men, ages 18 to 49. Regarding the study as a whole: Rarefaction analysis demonstrated incomplete sorted-subset sequencing notwithstanding large depth.

Germline V CDR1 and CDR2: MDHEN, SYDVKM. The V gene lost 3 bases and the J gene lost 2 bases, with 8 bases spanning the gap. The CDR3 spans 13 residues. This chain connects TRBV28 to TRBJ2-7; D uncertain. The sequencing input was naive CD8+ T cells sorted from blood. This clonotype was sampled from a man aged 25-40 years in good health. CDR3 amino acids: CASSFRLAYEQYF. The CDR3 coding sequence is TGTGCCAGCAGTTTCCGGCTAGCCTACGAGCAGTACTTC.